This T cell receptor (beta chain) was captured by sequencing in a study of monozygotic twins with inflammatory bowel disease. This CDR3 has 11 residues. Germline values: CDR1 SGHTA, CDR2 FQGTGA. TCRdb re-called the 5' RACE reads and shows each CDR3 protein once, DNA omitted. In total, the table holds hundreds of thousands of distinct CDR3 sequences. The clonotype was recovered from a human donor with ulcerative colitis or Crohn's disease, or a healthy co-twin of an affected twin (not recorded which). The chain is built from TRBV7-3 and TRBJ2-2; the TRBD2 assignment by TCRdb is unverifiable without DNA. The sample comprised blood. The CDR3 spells CASSGGQELFF.